The 5 T cell receptor beta chains in this list originate from one sample, sequenced in a study of blood T cell repertoires in COVID-19. Assay: immunoSEQ multiplex PCR; the TCRdb copy retains only in-frame clones and omits some. The repertoire holds some 110,000 clones, with 85% to 90% as singletons. The specimen was peripheral blood. These receptor sequences come from a human donor in a cohort sampled during active COVID-19.

The chain couples TRBV5-8 to TRBJ2-6, with D perhaps matching TRBD2 (6 bases). V was pared by 1 base and J by 1 base, with 12 bases between. Per the germline V gene, CDR1 is SGHTS and CDR2 is YDEGEE. The CDR3 totals 17 residues. This CDR3 is CASSLRSGRSGANVLTF. As DNA, the CDR3 is TGTGCCAGCAGCTTGAGGTCAGGGAGGTCTGGGGCCAACGTCCTGACTTTC.

The chain is built from TRBV28 and TRBJ1-4; TRBD1 matches at 10 bases. Germline V gene sequence: CDR1 MDHEN, CDR2 SYDVKM. J gave up 11 bases and V 0 bases, and 3 bases lay outside the gene matches. The CDR3 has 14 amino acids. CDR3 residues: CASSLWTGGEKLFF. The CDR3 nucleotides read TGTGCCAGCAGTTTATGGACAGGGGGCGAGAAACTGTTTTTT.

The V gene is TRBV28, the J gene TRBJ2-2, with D perhaps matching TRBD2 (6 bases). Trimming took off 6 bases at V and 0 bases at J, with 8 bases between the two ends. The CDR3 covers 14 residues. CDR1 is MDHEN, CDR2 SYDVKM, per germline. The CDR3 sequence: CASRAGPNTGELFF. CDR3 bases: TGTGCCAGCAGGGCGGGACCGAACACCGGGGAGCTGTTTTTT.

This chain joins TRBV5-6 and TRBJ1-2; 9 bases agree with TRBD1. This CDR3 has 15 residues. V lost 4 bases and J lost 8; bases outside the gene matches: 12. Germline loops: CDR1 SGHDT, CDR2 YYEEEE. The CDR3 coding sequence is TGTGCCAGCAGCCTCCGGGACAGGGATGTGAGAGGCTACACCTTC. Amino acids: CASSLRDRDVRGYTF.

The chain has TRBV3-1 (or the pseudogene TRBV3-2) and TRBJ1-5; TRBD1 agrees at 7 bases. This CDR3 region has 14 residues. The germline V gene encodes CDR1 LGHDT and CDR2 YNNKEL (reference sequence). Losses at the gene ends were 5 bases for V and 4 bases for J; bases not matched to a gene: 5. The CDR3 DNA sequence: TGTGCCAGCAGCTCCGCAGGGGGAAATCAGCCCCAGCATTTT. Its translation: CASSSAGGNQPQHF.